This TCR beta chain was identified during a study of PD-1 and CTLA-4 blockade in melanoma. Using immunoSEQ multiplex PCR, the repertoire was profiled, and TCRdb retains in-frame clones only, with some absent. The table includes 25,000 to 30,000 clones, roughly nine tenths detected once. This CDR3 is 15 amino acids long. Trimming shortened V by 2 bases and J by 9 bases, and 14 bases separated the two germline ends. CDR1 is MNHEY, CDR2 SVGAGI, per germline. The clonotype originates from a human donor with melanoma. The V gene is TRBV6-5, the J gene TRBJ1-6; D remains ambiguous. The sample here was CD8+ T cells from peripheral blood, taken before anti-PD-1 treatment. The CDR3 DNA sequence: TGTGCCAGCAGTTACGAGGCGGGAACACGTTCACCCCTCCACTTT. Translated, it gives CASSYEAGTRSPLHF.